What follows are 6 T cell receptor beta chains derived from one specimen sequenced in a study of cytomegalovirus exposure and HLA in healthy donors. The PCR had 60 Vbeta and 13 Jbeta primers. The repertoire was sequenced with immunoSEQ multiplex PCR; TCRdb's copy has only in-frame clones and lacks some. The data contain under 200,000 clones, 65% to 80% of them singletons. The sequenced sample consisted of PBMCs. The origin of the receptors is a man in his forties or fifties in good health and CMV-seronegative.

The J gene is TRBJ1-5, the V gene TRBV7-2; D gene uncertain. The CDR3 runs to 16 residues. The germline V and J ends were trimmed by 3 bases and 0 bases, with 12 bases remaining between them. Germline V gene data show CDR1 as SGHTA and CDR2 as FQGNSA. The CDR3 DNA follows: TGTGCCAGCAGCTTCCTATCGTTCGTTAGCAATCAGCCCCAGCATTTT. It specifies CASSFLSFVSNQPQHF.

This clone was seen once. The genes are TRBV7-9 and TRBJ2-1; 8 nucleotides agree with TRBD1. The CDR3 covers 16 residues. Germline assignment: CDR1 SEHNR and CDR2 FQNEAQ (reference sequence). Trimming removed 2 bases from V and 2 bases from J; junction bases left unmatched: 5. CDR3 bases: TGTGCCAGCAGCTTATGGGGACAGGATCCCTACAATGAGCAGTTCTTC. Protein product: CASSLWGQDPYNEQFF.

The V gene is TRBV19, the J gene TRBJ2-5; D unclear. The end of the DNA is better explained by TRBJ2-7, so the J call may be wrong. CDR1 and CDR2 (germline): LNHDA, SQIVND (reference sequence). This CDR3 comprises 12 residues. The CDR3 here is CASSGTIDEQYF. CDR3 bases: TGTGCCAGTAGCGGAACTATAGACGAGCAGTACTTC.

The chain is built from TRBV5-6 and TRBJ2-7; 10 nucleotides align to TRBD1. Germline V CDR1 and CDR2: SGHDT, YYEEEE. V dropped 5 bases and J dropped 6; count of bases not matched to a gene: 2. The CDR3 spans 12 residues. The CDR3 loop is CASRWDRGEQYF. For the CDR3, the DNA is TGTGCCAGCAGGTGGGACAGGGGCGAGCAGTACTTC.

A few counts support this clone. V usage is TRBV6-1 and J usage is TRBJ2-5; D perhaps matches TRBD1 (6 bases). V gave up 5 bases and J gave up 1 base, with 8 bases separating them. CDR3 size: 13 residues. Germline CDR1 reads MNHNS; CDR2 reads SASEGT. This CDR3 is CASSWTAQETQYF. In DNA, the CDR3 is TGTGCCAGCAGTTGGACAGCCCAAGAGACCCAGTACTTC.

The chain is built from TRBV19 and TRBJ1-5; D perhaps matches TRBD1 (6 bases). The CDR3 is 13 residues long. Trimming shortened V by 4 bases and J by 7 bases, and 11 bases separated the two germline ends. Germline-derived CDR1 and CDR2 are LNHDA and SQIVND (reference sequence). The DNA for the CDR3 is TGTGCCAGTAGTACCGCCGGACAGCAGCCCCAGCATTTT. Translated, it gives CASSTAGQQPQHF.